Listed here is a single T cell receptor beta chain. Other DNA sequences within the sample encode an identical CDR3. This sample was taken from a study of shared clonotypes between healthy human individuals. Clones were sequenced by immunoSEQ multiplex PCR, and TCRdb holds only the in-frame ones, with some missing. The sample carries some 2.4 million clones, more than 85% recorded once. The sequenced sample was naive CD4+ T cells from PBMCs. Subset denoted: CD45RA+ positively selected. The clonotype comes from a man between 18 and 29 years old in good health. Some clones in this sample may be carry-over from other donors' samples.

This chain's CDR3 is CASRTNYGYTF. CDR3 sequence (DNA): TGTGCCAGCAGGACAAACTATGGCTACACCTTC. V usage is TRBV28 and J usage is TRBJ1-2; D call uncertain. Trimming cost V 6 bases and J 2 bases, with 4 bases left between them. The CDR3 loop spans 11 amino acids. Per the germline V gene, CDR1 is MDHEN and CDR2 is SYDVKM.